This record concerns one T cell receptor (beta chain) sequence. The antigen is undetermined. This specimen belongs to a study of T cell responses to AZD1222 COVID-19 vaccine. This table comes from immunoSEQ multiplex PCR, and its TCRdb copy is limited to in-frame clones, with some not included. The profile shows about 81,000 clones, approximately 90% of them singletons. The germline V gene has CDR1 MNHEY and CDR2 SVGAGI. This CDR3 has 15 amino acids. The V end lost 0 bases, the J end lost 5 bases, and 13 bases lay between the germline ends. Broader study findings: Spike-specific TCR breadth and depth went up after people got two AZD1222 doses.

The sequence was obtained from an adult who received the AZD1222 COVID-19 vaccine. The chain couples TRBV6-5 to TRBJ1-2; no firm D call. The specimen was peripheral blood, collected 28 days after the second AZD1222 dose. This CDR3 reads CASSYSRNGDYGYTF. The CDR3 DNA reads as TGTGCCAGCAGTTACTCCCGCAACGGGGATTATGGCTACACCTTC.